The clone carrying this TCR beta chain occurred a few times. Its antigen is not known. This CDR3 has 14 residues. V was trimmed by 7 bases and J by 4 bases, leaving 16 bases between them. Looked up from germline, CDR1 is MNHEY and CDR2 is SVGAGI. These data are taken from a study of cytomegalovirus exposure and HLA in healthy donors. Findings of the study overall: Immune exposure data for these donors was limited to CMV serostatus.

This PCR relied on a set of 60 Vbeta primers and 13 Jbeta primers. The method was immunoSEQ multiplex PCR; TCRdb's version includes in-frame clones alone and lacks a portion of them. The sample holds 100,000 to 150,000 clones, roughly 66% seen once. The chain uses TRBV6-5 and TRBJ1-1; no clear D. The TCR originated in a man younger than 35 in good health and CMV-seronegative. Source material: PBMCs. The CDR3 bases are TGTGCCAGCACCTACCGGGAGGGTACCACTGAAGCTTTCTTT. Translating gives CASTYREGTTEAFF.